The subject of this entry is one T cell receptor (beta chain). Its cognate antigen is unknown. As for the donors, each was a healthy bone marrow donor. In germline, CDR1 is SGHDT, CDR2 YYEEEE. The CDR3 sequence is 14 residues long. V was trimmed by 4 bases and J by 0 bases, leaving 11 bases between them. This sample stems from a study of cytomegalovirus exposure and HLA in healthy donors. PCR amplification relied on 60 Vbeta primers (plus 13 Jbeta primers). The repertoire was sequenced with immunoSEQ multiplex PCR; TCRdb's copy has only in-frame clones and lacks some. This table holds tens of thousands of clones. Study outcomes and limitations: Common viral pathogens were later found to be apparently linked to several of the most significant clusters. Indistinguishable V segments, including TRBV6-2 and TRBV6-3, were excluded. Segments of the TCR beta V type were, in most cases, productive about 87% or about 30% of the time in an earlier analysis.

The sample taken for sequencing was PBMCs. The TCR originated in a male donor in good health and CMV-seronegative. This chain uses TRBV5-6 with TRBJ2-7; D is possibly TRBD2 (6 bases). The CDR3 DNA follows: TGTGCCAGCAGCCCGGGGGTCGGCTCCTACGAGCAGTACTTC. Encoded protein: CASSPGVGSYEQYF.